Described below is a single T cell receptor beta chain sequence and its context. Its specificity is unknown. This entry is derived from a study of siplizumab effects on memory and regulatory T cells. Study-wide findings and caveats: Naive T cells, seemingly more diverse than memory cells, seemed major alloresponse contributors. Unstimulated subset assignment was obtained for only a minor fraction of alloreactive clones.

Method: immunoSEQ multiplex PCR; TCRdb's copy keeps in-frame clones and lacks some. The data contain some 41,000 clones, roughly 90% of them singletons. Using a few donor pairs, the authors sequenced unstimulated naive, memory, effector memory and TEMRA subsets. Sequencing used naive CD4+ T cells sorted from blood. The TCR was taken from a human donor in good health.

The DNA for the CDR3 is TGCAGTGCAGGACGGGAGGACATTCAGTACTTC. The encoded protein is CSAGREDIQYF. The chain joins TRBV20-1 to TRBJ2-4; 7 bases line up with TRBD2. Losses at the gene ends were 6 bases for V and 8 bases for J; bases not matched to a gene: 4. Germline loops: CDR1 DFQATT, CDR2 SNEGSKA (reference sequence). This CDR3 is built from 11 residues.